These T cell receptor beta chains were read from a single sample in a study of T cell responses to AZD1222 COVID-19 vaccine. The repertoire was sequenced with immunoSEQ multiplex PCR; TCRdb's copy has only in-frame clones and lacks some. The sample contains about 110,000 clones, around 91% of which appear only once. The specimen was peripheral blood, collected on day 0 of AZD1222 vaccination. The receptors derive from an adult in good health. Both conserved end residues are part of each CDR3. A D gene is named only where the DNA matches it firmly. Not all rows give a size; the values are once, few, many and, for expanded clones, a class.

>TRBJ1-5|12|.|.|TRBV19
TGTGCCAGTAGTATCCCCGGGGGGCCCCAGCATTTT
CASSIPGGPQHF
>TRBJ2-7|14|.|.|TRBV7-9
TGTGCCAGCGGGGACGGGGGGCTGGGATGGGAGCAGTACTTC
CASGDGGLGWEQYF
>TRBJ2-7|13|.|.|TRBV6-5
TGTGCCACAACATACGGCTCATCCTACGAGCAGTACTTC
CATTYGSSYEQYF
>TRBJ2-7|15|.|TRBD2|TRBV5-6
TGTGCCAGCAGCTCGGGAGGCGGGGGGCTCTACGAGCAGTACTTC
CASSSGGGGLYEQYF
>TRBJ2-6|15|.|.|TRBV9
TGTGCCAGCAGCGAGGACGTCTCTGGGGCCAACGTCCTGACTTTC
CASSEDVSGANVLTF
>TRBJ2-2|16|.|TRBD2|TRBV7-2
TGTGCCAGCATCCCACCGCGGGGGGTGGGCACCGGGGAGCTGTTTTTT
CASIPPRGVGTGELFF
>TRBJ2-3|15|.|TRBD2|TRBV3-1/TRBV3-2
TGTGCCAGCAGCTCTAGCGGGGGGTTCACAGATACGCAGTATTTT
CASSSSGGFTDTQYF
>TRBJ2-1|17|.|TRBD2|TRBV7-9
TGTGCCAGCAGCGCCCGACTAGCGGGGGGCCTATACAATGAGCAGTTCTTC
CASSARLAGGLYNEQFF
>TRBJ2-1|14|once|.|TRBV19
TGTGCCACCTCCGTAGGGACCTCCTACAATGAGCAGTTCTTC
CATSVGTSYNEQFF
>TRBJ1-2|14|.|.|TRBV5-4
TGTGCCAGCAGCTTGGCGAGGAATAACTATGGCTACACCTTC
CASSLARNNYGYTF
>TRBJ1-5|16|.|.|TRBV2
TGTGCCAGCAGTACCTCAGGGGTTGGTGGGGATCAGCCCCAGCATTTT
CASSTSGVGGDQPQHF
>TRBJ2-1|16|.|.|TRBV3-1/TRBV3-2
TGTGCCAGCAGCCATGGCATCAGATTAACCTACAATGAGCAGTTCTTC
CASSHGIRLTYNEQFF
>TRBJ2-5|13|.|.|TRBV7-2
TGTGCCAGCAGAAGTAGGCCCGAATGGGCCCAGTACTTC
CASRSRPEWAQYF
>TRBJ2-7|14|.|TRBD1|TRBV6-5
TGTGCCAGCCAACAGGGGGCGCGAAACGACGAGCAGTACTTC
CASQQGARNDEQYF
>TRBJ2-1|15|.|.|TRBV7-9
TGTGCCAGCAGCTTAGTTGGGACTGGGGGCAATGAGCAGTTCTTC
CASSLVGTGGNEQFF
>TRBJ2-7|15|.|.|TRBV27
TGTGCCAGCAGTCCCCAAACAGGGGGGGACTACGAGCAGTACTTC
CASSPQTGGDYEQYF
>TRBJ2-2|15|.|.|TRBV6-5
TGTGCCAGCACCGCCGGGGGAGCGAACACCGGGGAGCTGTTTTTT
CASTAGGANTGELFF
>TRBJ1-5|16|.|.|TRBV5-1
TGCGCCAGCAGCTTTCACGGCGATTTAAGCAATCAGCCCCAGCATTTT
CASSFHGDLSNQPQHF
>TRBJ2-3|14|.|.|TRBV10-3
TGTGCCATCTGGAACGCAGGACTGGAAGATACGCAGTATTTT
CAIWNAGLEDTQYF
>TRBJ1-4|15|few|.|TRBV23-1
TGCGCCAGCAGTCAAACCTGGGACTTGGACGAAAAACTGTTTTTT
CASSQTWDLDEKLFF
>TRBJ2-6|15|.|.|TRBV6-2/TRBV6-3
TGTGCCAGCAGTTACAGGGGCTCGGGGGCCAACGTCCTGACTTTC
CASSYRGSGANVLTF
>TRBJ2-3|15|.|.|TRBV5-4
TGTGCCAGCAGCTCGGTAGCAGGGAGGACAGATACGCAGTATTTT
CASSSVAGRTDTQYF
>TRBJ2-7|15|.|TRBD2|TRBV7-2
TGTGCCAGCAGCTCGAGACTAGCGGGGGCCTACGAGCAGTACTTC
CASSSRLAGAYEQYF
>TRBJ1-5|15|.|.|TRBV7-6
TGTGCCAGCAGCTTAGAGCCTTATAGCAATCAGCCCCAGCATTTT
CASSLEPYSNQPQHF
>TRBJ2-7|15|.|TRBD1|TRBV11-2
TGTGCCAGCAGCTCCCAACGGACAGGACGGGACGAGCAGTACTTC
CASSSQRTGRDEQYF
>TRBJ2-7|15|once|.|TRBV6-2/TRBV6-3
TGTGCCAGCAGTTACTCGGCAGGTGTTTCCTACGAGCAGTACTTC
CASSYSAGVSYEQYF
>TRBJ2-1|14|.|.|TRBV29-1
TGCAGCGTTGGGCGGGGATTCTCCTACAATGAGCAGTTCTTC
CSVGRGFSYNEQFF
>TRBJ1-2|13|.|TRBD1|TRBV3-1/TRBV3-2
TGTGCCAGCAGCCCAGGGACAGGGGGAGGCTACACCTTC
CASSPGTGGGYTF